The rows below give T cell receptor beta chains drawn from one sample of a study of shared clonotypes between healthy human individuals. Generated by immunoSEQ multiplex PCR, the TCRdb table keeps only in-frame clones and is missing some. This sample has about 690,000 clones; about 92% occur once, and the top ten carry about 34%. Material for sequencing was memory CD8+ T cells from PBMCs. These receptors all stem from a man between 18 and 35 years old in good health. Some clones in this sample may be carry-over from other donors' samples. Each CDR3 is given without its conserved first and last residue. Each record gives: CDR3 protein, D gene, V gene, J gene. A D gene is named only where the DNA matches it firmly.

CDR3aa: ASSPNDREPRDTQY
d_gene: .
v_gene: TRBV28
j_gene: TRBJ2-3

CDR3aa: ASREHPEGHEQF
d_gene: .
v_gene: TRBV27
j_gene: TRBJ2-1

CDR3aa: ASSGQTSNTEAF
d_gene: .
v_gene: TRBV2
j_gene: TRBJ1-1

CDR3aa: ASKTVDSSYEQY
d_gene: .
v_gene: TRBV2
j_gene: TRBJ2-7

CDR3aa: ASGFSPPDYGYT
d_gene: .
v_gene: TRBV12-5
j_gene: TRBJ1-2

CDR3aa: ASRPTVEGHRGTSGELF
d_gene: .
v_gene: TRBV12-2
j_gene: TRBJ2-2

CDR3aa: ASSLDRKNTGELF
d_gene: .
v_gene: TRBV5-1
j_gene: TRBJ2-2

CDR3aa: ASSLLSSYEQY
d_gene: .
v_gene: TRBV27
j_gene: TRBJ2-7

CDR3aa: AWRLYYEQY
d_gene: .
v_gene: TRBV30
j_gene: TRBJ2-7

CDR3aa: ASRGTSAPYEQY
d_gene: TRBD2
v_gene: TRBV2
j_gene: TRBJ2-7

CDR3aa: ASSRQGFEAF
d_gene: TRBD1
v_gene: TRBV13
j_gene: TRBJ1-1

CDR3aa: ASSGGLLIGELF
d_gene: .
v_gene: TRBV19
j_gene: TRBJ2-2

CDR3aa: ASSYGGRASGELF
d_gene: TRBD2
v_gene: TRBV6-5
j_gene: TRBJ2-2

CDR3aa: ASSFRKPGNTIY
d_gene: .
v_gene: TRBV6-5
j_gene: TRBJ1-3

CDR3aa: ASSFSGELF
d_gene: .
v_gene: TRBV27
j_gene: TRBJ2-2